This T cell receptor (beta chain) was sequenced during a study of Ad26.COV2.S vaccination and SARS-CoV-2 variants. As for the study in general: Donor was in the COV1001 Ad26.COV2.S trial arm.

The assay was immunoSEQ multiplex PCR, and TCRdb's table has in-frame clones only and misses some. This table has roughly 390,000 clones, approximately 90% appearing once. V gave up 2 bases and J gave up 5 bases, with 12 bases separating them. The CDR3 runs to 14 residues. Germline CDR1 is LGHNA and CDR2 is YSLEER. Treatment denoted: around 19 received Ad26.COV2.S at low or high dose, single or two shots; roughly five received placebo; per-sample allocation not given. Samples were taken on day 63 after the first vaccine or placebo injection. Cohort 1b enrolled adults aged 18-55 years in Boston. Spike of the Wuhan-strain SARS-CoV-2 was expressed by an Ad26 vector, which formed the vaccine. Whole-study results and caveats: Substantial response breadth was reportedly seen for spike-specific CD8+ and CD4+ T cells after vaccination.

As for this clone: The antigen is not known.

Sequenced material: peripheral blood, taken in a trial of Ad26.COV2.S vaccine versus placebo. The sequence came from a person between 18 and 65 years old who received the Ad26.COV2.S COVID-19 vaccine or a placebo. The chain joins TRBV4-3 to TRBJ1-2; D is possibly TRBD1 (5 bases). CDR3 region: CASSQSGPEYGYTF. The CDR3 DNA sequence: TGCGCCAGCAGCCAATCGGGACCCGAATATGGCTACACCTTC.